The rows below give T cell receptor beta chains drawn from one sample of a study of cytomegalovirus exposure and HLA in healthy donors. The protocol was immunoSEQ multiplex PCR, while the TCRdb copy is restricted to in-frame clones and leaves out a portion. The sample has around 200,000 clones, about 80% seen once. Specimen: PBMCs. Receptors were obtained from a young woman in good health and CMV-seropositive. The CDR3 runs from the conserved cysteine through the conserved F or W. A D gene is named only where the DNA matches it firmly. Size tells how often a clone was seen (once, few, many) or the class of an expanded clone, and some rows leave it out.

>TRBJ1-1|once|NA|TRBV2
TGTGCCAGGACAGGCGAGAACACTGAAGCTTTCTTT
CARTGENTEAFF
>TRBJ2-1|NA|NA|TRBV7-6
TGTGCCAGCAGCTTCAGGGGTCTGGACAATGAGCAGTTCTTC
CASSFRGLDNEQFF
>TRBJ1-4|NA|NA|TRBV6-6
TGTGCCAGCAGTCTCAACAGGGAGGAAAAACTGTTTTTT
CASSLNREEKLFF
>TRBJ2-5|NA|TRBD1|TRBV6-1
TGTGCCAGCAGTGGTAACAGGGGGAGAGAGACCCAGTACTTC
CASSGNRGRETQYF
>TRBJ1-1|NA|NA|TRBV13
TGTGCCAGCAGCTTTGTGGGGGGTGGAGCTTTCTTT
CASSFVGGGAFF
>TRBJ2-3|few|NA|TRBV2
TGTGCCAGCAGAGACTGGTCCGGCGGGGCGACAGATACGCAGTATTTT
CASRDWSGGATDTQYF
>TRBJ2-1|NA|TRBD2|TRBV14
TGTGCCAGCAGCCCTAAAGTGGCGGGGGGGATCGGTGAGCAGTTCTTC
CASSPKVAGGIGEQFF
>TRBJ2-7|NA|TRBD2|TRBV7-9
TGTGCCAGCGTCCTAGCGGGGGTCTCCTACGAGCAGTACTTC
CASVLAGVSYEQYF
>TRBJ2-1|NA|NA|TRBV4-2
TGTGCCAGCAGCCAAGTGGGAGCGGAGGACTACAATGAGCAGTTCTTC
CASSQVGAEDYNEQFF
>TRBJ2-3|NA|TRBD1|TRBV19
TGTGCCAGTAGTATTGGTCAGGGGGCAGGGGGAGATACGCAGTATTTT
CASSIGQGAGGDTQYF
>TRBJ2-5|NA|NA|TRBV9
TGTGCCAGCAGCGTAGACTCGGGCGGGGAGACCCAGTACTTC
CASSVDSGGETQYF
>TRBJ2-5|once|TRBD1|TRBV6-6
TGTGCCAGCAGTTACTCCATCGGGACAGACCAAGAGACCCAGTACTTC
CASSYSIGTDQETQYF
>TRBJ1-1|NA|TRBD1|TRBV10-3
TGTGCCATCGCAGGGGGGACGAACACTGAAGCTTTCTTT
CAIAGGTNTEAFF
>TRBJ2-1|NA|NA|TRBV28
TGTGCCAGCAGTTTGGGCCACCCCAATGAGCAGTTCTTC
CASSLGHPNEQFF
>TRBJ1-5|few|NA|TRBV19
TGTGCCAGTAGTATTAGTCGTCAGCCCCAGCATTTT
CASSISRQPQHF
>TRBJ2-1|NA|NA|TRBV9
TGTGCCAGCAGCTTCACAGGGTTGCCCTACAATGAGCAGTTCTTC
CASSFTGLPYNEQFF
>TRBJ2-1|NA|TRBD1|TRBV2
TGTGCCAGCAGTGCCGGGACAGGGATAAATGAGCAGTTCTTC
CASSAGTGINEQFF
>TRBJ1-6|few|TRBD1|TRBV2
TGTGCCAGCAGTGCCGACAGGGGGCAGGGGAATTCACCCCTCCACTTT
CASSADRGQGNSPLHF
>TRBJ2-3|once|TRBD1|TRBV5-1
TGCGCCAGCGGGACAGAGGCAGATACGCAGTATTTT
CASGTEADTQYF
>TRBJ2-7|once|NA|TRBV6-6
TGTGCCAGCAGTTACTCGACGGGGGACGAGCAGTACTTC
CASSYSTGDEQYF
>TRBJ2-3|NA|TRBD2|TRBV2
TGTGCCAGCAGTGAGCAGCGGCTAGCGGTCACAGATACGCAGTATTTT
CASSEQRLAVTDTQYF
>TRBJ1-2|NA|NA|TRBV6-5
TGTGCCAGCGGCCCTCTCCTTTATGGCTACACCTTC
CASGPLLYGYTF
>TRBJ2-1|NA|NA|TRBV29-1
TGCAGCGTTGATGCGCTAGCCGGCTACAATGAGCAGTTCTTC
CSVDALAGYNEQFF
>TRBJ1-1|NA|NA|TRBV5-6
TGTGCCAGCAGCTTGAAGAGGCTTAGGAACACTGAAGCTTTCTTT
CASSLKRLRNTEAFF
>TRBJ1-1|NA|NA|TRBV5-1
TGCGCCAGCAGCTTGTATAGTATCGGGGACACTGAAGCTTTCTTT
CASSLYSIGDTEAFF
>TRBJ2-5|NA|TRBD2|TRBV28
TGTGCCAGCAGCCCGGGACTAGCGGGGAGGTACGCGCAAGAGACCCAGTACTTC
CASSPGLAGRYAQETQYF
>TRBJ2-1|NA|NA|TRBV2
TGTGCCAGCAGTGAGACAGGGATGGGGGGTGAGCAGTTCTTC
CASSETGMGGEQFF
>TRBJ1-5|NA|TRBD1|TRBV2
TGTGCCAGCGGGACAGATACGATTGGCAATCAGCCCCAGCATTTT
CASGTDTIGNQPQHF
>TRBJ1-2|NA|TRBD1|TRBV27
TGTGCCAGCACCCCGAGGAGGACAGGGGAGGGTGGCTACACCTTC
CASTPRRTGEGGYTF
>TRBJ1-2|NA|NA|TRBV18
TGTGCCAGCTCGCCTAGGACAGCTAACCCGAATGGCTACACCTTC
CASSPRTANPNGYTF
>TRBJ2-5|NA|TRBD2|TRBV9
TGTGCCAGCAGCCCAACTAGCGGGGGAGTACAAGAGACCCAGTACTTC
CASSPTSGGVQETQYF